These 3 T cell receptor beta chains were sequenced from one sample in a study of blood T cells in healthy people across ages. The authors ran a second PCR of 7 to 11 cycles using a sample-barcoded 5' primer and a J-beta primer mix. TCRdb itself ran the 5' RACE reads through MiXCR, one entry per CDR3 protein. The table has hundreds of thousands of distinct CDR3 sequences, 45% to 50% seen once. The sample taken for sequencing was blood. The receptors shown here come from a woman aged 60-75 years in good health.

The rearrangement joins TRBV5-1 to TRBJ2-5; D is tentatively TRBD1 or TRBD2 (7 bases each). Trimming took off 0 bases at V and 5 bases at J, with 17 bases between the two ends. CDR3 length: 16 amino acids. Germline loops: CDR1 SGHRS, CDR2 YFSETQ. The CDR3 region has the DNA TGCGCCAGCAGCTTGGCGCAGGGGGGGTCCCGGGAGACCCAGTACTTC. Translation gives CASSLAQGGSRETQYF.

The gene calls are TRBV20-1 and TRBJ2-7; 11 nucleotides agree with TRBD1. V shed 0 bases and J 5 bases; nucleotides not matched to a gene: 9. CDR3 size: 16 residues. Germline lookup yields CDR1 DFQATT and CDR2 SNEGSKA (reference sequence). CDR3 coding DNA: TGCAGTGCTAGAGATTTGGGACAGGGGGAGTTGGACGAGCAGTACTTC. Translated, it gives CSARDLGQGELDEQYF.

Worth noting for this clonotype: A read error may account for a junction end that differs from germline. The CDR3 DNA reads as TGTGCCAGCGCACCACGGGAGAACACTGAAGCTTTCTTT. Residues: CASAPRENTEAFF. This chain connects TRBV18 to TRBJ1-1; no firm D call. This CDR3 has 13 residues. From germline, CDR1 is KGHSH and CDR2 LQKENI. Combining the CDR3 with reference TRBV18 and TRBJ1-1 gives the whole variable domain NAGVMQNPRHLVRRRGQEARLRCSPMKGHSHVYWYRQLPEEGLKFMVYLQKENIIDESGMPKERFSAEFPKEGPSILRIQQVVRGDSAAYFCASAPRENTEAFFGQGTRLTVV.